These 3 T cell receptor beta chains originate from one sample sequenced in a study of tumor-infiltrating lymphocytes in primary liver carcinoma. RNA was extracted from whole blood without cell sorting, alongside germline DNA. TCR beta cDNA came from about 500 ng total RNA, primed with a constant-region primer. Investigators got TCR beta libraries out of three nested multiplex PCR rounds, done with slightly modified ARM-PCR. Rounds one and two of PCR, each of 10 cycles, were primed with TRBV1-TRBV30 forward primers and a C-beta reverse primer. TCRdb re-derived calls from the multiplex PCR reads in MiXCR, one entry per CDR3 protein. The repertoire holds 330,000 or so distinct CDR3 sequences, with roughly 61% as singletons. The sequenced sample was peripheral blood. The receptor source for this set is a man between 40 and 49 years old with primary liver carcinoma and hepatitis B virus infection.

This clonotype has more than one count but fewer than ten. The chain links TRBV10-3 to TRBJ2-1; D is perhaps TRBD1 (6 bases). Deletions cut 7 bases from V and 4 bases from J, with 14 bases between. Germline CDR1 reads ENHRY; CDR2 reads SYGVKD. CDR3 length equals 14 residues. Here the CDR3 DNA reads TGTGCCATCAAAGGGACAAGGCATTACAATGAGCAGTTCTTC. This codes for CAIKGTRHYNEQFF.

At least ten counts were recorded for this clonotype. The chain joins TRBV4-1 to TRBJ2-7; 8 bases fit TRBD2. The germline gives CDR1 MGHRA, CDR2 YSYEKL. Trimming took 6 bases from V and 3 from J; bases not matched to a gene: 13. This CDR3 region has 16 residues. The DNA of the CDR3 is TGCGCCAGCAGTCGCGTCGCGACGGGGGGGGGCTACGAGCAGTACTTC. Amino acids: CASSRVATGGGYEQYF.

Only a few counts were recorded for this clonotype. The V call is TRBV4-1, the J call TRBJ2-3; 8 nucleotides align to TRBD2. Losses at the gene ends were 4 bases for V and 3 bases for J; bases not matched to a gene: 9. The CDR3 loop spans 16 amino acids. Germline CDR1 reads MGHRA; CDR2 reads YSYEKL. The CDR3 protein is CASSPAALAVTDTQYF. CDR3 coding DNA: TGCGCCAGCAGCCCTGCGGCACTAGCGGTTACAGATACGCAGTATTTT.